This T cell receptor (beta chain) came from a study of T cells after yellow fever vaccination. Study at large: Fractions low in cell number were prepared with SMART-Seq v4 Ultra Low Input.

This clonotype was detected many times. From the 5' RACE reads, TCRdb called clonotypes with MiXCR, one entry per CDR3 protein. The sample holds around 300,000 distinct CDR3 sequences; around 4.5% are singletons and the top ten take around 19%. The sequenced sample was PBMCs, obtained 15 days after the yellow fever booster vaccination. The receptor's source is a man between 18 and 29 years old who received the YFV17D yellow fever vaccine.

CDR3 DNA sequence: TGTGCCAGCAGCATGGGGGGTCAGGGAACCTACGAGCAGTACTTC. Translation: CASSMGGQGTYEQYF. The chain combines TRBV12-3 or TRBV12-4 with TRBJ2-7; possible D gene TRBD2, 6 bases. This CDR3 contains 15 residues. Trimming cost V 6 bases and J 2 bases, with 17 bases left between them.